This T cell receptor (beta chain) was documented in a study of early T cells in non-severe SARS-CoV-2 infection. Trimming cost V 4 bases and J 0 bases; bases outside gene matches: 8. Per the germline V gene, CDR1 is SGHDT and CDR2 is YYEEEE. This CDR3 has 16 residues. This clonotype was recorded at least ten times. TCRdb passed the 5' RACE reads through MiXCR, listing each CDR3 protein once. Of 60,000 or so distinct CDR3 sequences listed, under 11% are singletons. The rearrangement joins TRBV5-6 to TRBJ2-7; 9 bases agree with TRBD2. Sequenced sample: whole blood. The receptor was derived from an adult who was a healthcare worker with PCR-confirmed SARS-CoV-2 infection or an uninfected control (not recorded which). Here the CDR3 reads CASSTGLAQSSYEQYF. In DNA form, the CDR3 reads TGTGCCAGCAGCACCGGACTAGCGCAGAGCTCCTACGAGCAGTACTTC.